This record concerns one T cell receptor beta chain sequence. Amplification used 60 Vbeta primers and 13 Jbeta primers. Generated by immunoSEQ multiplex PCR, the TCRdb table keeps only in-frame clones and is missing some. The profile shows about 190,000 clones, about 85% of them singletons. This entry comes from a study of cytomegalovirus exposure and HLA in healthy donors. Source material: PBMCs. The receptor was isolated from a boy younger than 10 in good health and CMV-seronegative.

The CDR3 here is CASTRHRANTGELFF. The CDR3 DNA is TGTGCCAGCACCCGACACCGCGCGAACACCGGGGAGCTGTTTTTT. The chain couples TRBV6-1 to TRBJ2-2; D is uncertain. The CDR3 has 15 residues. Germline assignment: CDR1 MNHNS and CDR2 SASEGT. V lost 7 bases, J lost 0 bases, and 12 bases lay in between.